Listed below are T cell receptor beta chains from one sample, sequenced in a study of OX40 agonist ivuxolimab in advanced cancers. Generated by immunoSEQ multiplex PCR, the TCRdb table keeps only in-frame clones and is missing some. The sample carries 100,000 or so clones, about 88% recorded once. The sample here was CD4+ or CD8+ T cells sorted from blood, taken in a trial of the OX40 agonist ivuxolimab. The receptors stem from an adult with an advanced solid tumor such as melanoma, head and neck, liver or kidney cancer. Each CDR3 is given with its conserved first and last residue. A D gene is named only where the DNA matches it firmly. Where a row states a size, it is once, few, many or the class of an expanded clone; other rows omit it.

j_gene,abundance,v_gene,d_gene,CDR3nt,CDR3aa
TRBJ1-1,NA,TRBV19,TRBD1,TGTGCCAGTAGTATTACAGGGGGTGTGCCTGAAGCTTTCTTT,CASSITGGVPEAFF
TRBJ2-1,NA,TRBV7-2,NA,TGTGCCAGCAGCCAAGACCGAAGGACCTACAATGAGCAGTTCTTC,CASSQDRRTYNEQFF
TRBJ1-1,NA,TRBV2,NA,TGTGCCAGCACCCCCCGACGGGGCACTGAAGCTTTCTTT,CASTPRRGTEAFF
TRBJ2-5,NA,TRBV7-3,NA,TGTGCCAGCAGCTTAACGATCCAAGAGACCCAGTACTTC,CASSLTIQETQYF
TRBJ1-2,NA,TRBV2,TRBD1,TGTGCCAGCAAGGGGACAGGGGCCCGTTATGGCTACACCTTC,CASKGTGARYGYTF
TRBJ1-1,NA,TRBV19,NA,TGTGCCAGTAGTATAGAGCTAGGATCGAACACTGAAGCTTTCTTT,CASSIELGSNTEAFF
TRBJ2-3,NA,TRBV5-4,TRBD1,TGTGCCAGCAGCTTGCGGACAGGGGGCTTGGATACGCAGTATTTT,CASSLRTGGLDTQYF
TRBJ2-1,NA,TRBV11-1,TRBD2,TGTGCCAGCAGCTTAAGGGACCGAGGACTAGCGGGAGGTGAGCAGTTCTTC,CASSLRDRGLAGGEQFF
TRBJ2-6,NA,TRBV19,NA,TGTGCCAGCGAACAGCTCTCTGGGGCCAACGTCCTGACTTTC,CASEQLSGANVLTF
TRBJ1-1,NA,TRBV28,NA,TGTGCCAGCAGACCCATGGGCACTGAAGCTTTCTTT,CASRPMGTEAFF
TRBJ2-2,NA,TRBV19,NA,TGTGCCAGTAGTCAGGGGAATACCGGGGAGCTGTTTTTT,CASSQGNTGELFF
TRBJ2-7,once,TRBV27,TRBD1,TGTGCCAGCAGCCCCGCCGGTGGTGGGACAGCACAAGTACTTAGCTACGAGCAGTACTTC,CASSPAGGGTAQVLSYEQYF
TRBJ2-7,NA,TRBV7-6,TRBD1,TGTGCCAGCAGCTTAGGGGCAGGGGGCTCCTACGAGCAGTACTTC,CASSLGAGGSYEQYF
TRBJ2-2,NA,TRBV4-1,TRBD1,TGCGCCAGCAGCCATCCACCGGGACAGGGAGGAACCGGGGAGCTGTTTTTT,CASSHPPGQGGTGELFF
TRBJ2-1,NA,TRBV7-9,NA,TGTGCCAGCAGCTTAGTTTCCGGGAGCTCCTACAATGAGCAGTTCTTC,CASSLVSGSSYNEQFF
TRBJ1-5,few,TRBV30,NA,TGTGCCTGGAGTGTACGGACCCGGACGCCCCAGCCCCAGCATTTT,CAWSVRTRTPQPQHF
TRBJ1-6,NA,TRBV6-1,NA,TGTGCCAGCAGTGAATCCGGGCCATCGCCCTATTCACCCCTCCACTTT,CASSESGPSPYSPLHF
TRBJ2-3,NA,TRBV30,TRBD2,TGTGCCTGGAGTGTAGGACTAGCGGGAGGATCATACACAGATACGCAGTATTTT,CAWSVGLAGGSYTDTQYF
TRBJ1-5,NA,TRBV19,NA,TGTGCCAGTAGTATAACCGGACAGTACAATCAGCCCCAGCATTTT,CASSITGQYNQPQHF
TRBJ2-6,NA,TRBV30,TRBD1,TGTGCCTGGAAGGCAGGGGGAGGGGCCAACGTCCTGACTTTC,CAWKAGGGANVLTF
TRBJ2-7,NA,TRBV5-1,NA,TGCGCCAGCAGCGGAGACAGTTTCGAGCAGTACTTC,CASSGDSFEQYF
TRBJ2-3,NA,TRBV19,NA,TGTGCCAGTAGTACCCGGACAGGGGCCGGGACTAGCCTTACAGATACGCAGTATTTT,CASSTRTGAGTSLTDTQYF
TRBJ2-7,NA,TRBV29-1,NA,TGCAGCGTTGAGGCTAGGTACGAGCAGTACTTC,CSVEARYEQYF
TRBJ2-3,NA,TRBV13,NA,TGTGCCAGCAGCTCCACCCAAACTAGCCCCACAGATACGCAGTATTTT,CASSSTQTSPTDTQYF
TRBJ2-7,NA,TRBV27,NA,TGTGCCAGCAGTCCCCTGGAACTGGGTAGAAGTTACGAGCAGTACTTC,CASSPLELGRSYEQYF
TRBJ2-3,NA,TRBV6-6,TRBD1,TGTGCCAGCGAGCGTTACAGGGGGCGCTTGAGAGATACGCAGTATTTT,CASERYRGRLRDTQYF
TRBJ1-6,once,TRBV5-1,NA,TGCGCCAGCAGCCTGGGCCCCAATTCACCCCTCCACTTT,CASSLGPNSPLHF
TRBJ1-3,NA,TRBV11-1,NA,TGTGCCAGCAGCCACTGGACGGTCTCTGGAAACACCATATATTTT,CASSHWTVSGNTIYF
TRBJ1-1,NA,TRBV18,NA,TGTGCCAGCTCACAAACTGCCCAGGTGAACACTGAAGCTTTCTTT,CASSQTAQVNTEAFF
TRBJ1-5,NA,TRBV30,NA,TGTGCCTGGAGCTCCGCTAGCAATCAGCCCCAGCATTTT,CAWSSASNQPQHF
TRBJ1-2,once,TRBV2,NA,TGTGCCAGCAACGGGGACCTCAACTATGGCTACACCTTC,CASNGDLNYGYTF
TRBJ1-1,NA,TRBV6-6,NA,TGTGCCAGCAGTTACTGGGAGTTTGGTGAAGCTTTCTTT,CASSYWEFGEAFF
TRBJ1-1,NA,TRBV29-1,NA,TGCAGCGTTGTTTTATGGGCCGAAAACTCTGAAGCTTTCTTT,CSVVLWAENSEAFF
TRBJ2-7,NA,TRBV13,TRBD2,TGTGCCAGCAGCCATAAGGTCCCGGGAGGCCACGAGCAGTACTTC,CASSHKVPGGHEQYF
TRBJ1-2,NA,TRBV6-6,NA,TGTGCCAGCAGTTACTCGAATCAAGACATCTATGGCTACACCTTC,CASSYSNQDIYGYTF